This T cell receptor (beta chain) was captured in a study of T cell changes during pregnancy in multiple sclerosis. Here immunoSEQ multiplex PCR was the method, and the copy in TCRdb shows in-frame clones only, minus some. The sample consists of fewer than 45,000 clones, 90% to 95% of them appearing once. The CDR3 is 16 residues long. CDR1 and CDR2 from the germline V gene are SNHLY and FYNNEI. Trimming took 4 bases from V and 7 from J; bases not matched to a gene: 8. The V gene is TRBV2, the J gene TRBJ2-5; TRBD2 aligns across 14 bases. The source of this sequence is a female donor with multiple sclerosis, enrolled in a pregnancy study. The source material was CD8+ T cells from peripheral blood mononuclear cells, sampled in the third trimester of pregnancy. The CDR3 here is CASSGTSGRLGGTQYF. The CDR3 nucleotides read TGTGCCAGCAGTGGGACTAGCGGGAGGCTGGGGGGGACCCAGTACTTC.